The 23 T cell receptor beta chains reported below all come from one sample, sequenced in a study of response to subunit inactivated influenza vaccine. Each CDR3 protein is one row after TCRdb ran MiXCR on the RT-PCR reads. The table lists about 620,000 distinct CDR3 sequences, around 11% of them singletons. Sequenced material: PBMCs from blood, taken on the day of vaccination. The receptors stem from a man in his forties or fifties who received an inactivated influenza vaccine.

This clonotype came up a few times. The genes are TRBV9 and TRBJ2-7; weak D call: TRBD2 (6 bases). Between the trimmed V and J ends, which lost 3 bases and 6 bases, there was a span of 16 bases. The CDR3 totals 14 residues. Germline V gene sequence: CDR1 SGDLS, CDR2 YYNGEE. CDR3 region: CASSAIAEGGEQYF. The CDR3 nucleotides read TGTGCCAGCAGCGCCATCGCGGAGGGCGGCGAGCAGTACTTC.

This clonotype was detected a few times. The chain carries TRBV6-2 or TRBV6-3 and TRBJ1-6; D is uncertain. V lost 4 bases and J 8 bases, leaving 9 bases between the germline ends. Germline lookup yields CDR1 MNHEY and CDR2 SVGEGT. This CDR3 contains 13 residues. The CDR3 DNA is TGTGCCAGCAGTTCCGGACCTCATTCACCCCTCCACTTT. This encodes CASSSGPHSPLHF.

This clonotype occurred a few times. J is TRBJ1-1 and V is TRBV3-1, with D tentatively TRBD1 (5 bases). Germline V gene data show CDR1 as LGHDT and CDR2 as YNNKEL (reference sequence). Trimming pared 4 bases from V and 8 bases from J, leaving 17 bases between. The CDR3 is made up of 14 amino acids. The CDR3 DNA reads TGTGCCAGCAGCCTCTTTGGGGGGGAGTCGGAAGCTTTCTTT. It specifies CASSLFGGESEAFF.

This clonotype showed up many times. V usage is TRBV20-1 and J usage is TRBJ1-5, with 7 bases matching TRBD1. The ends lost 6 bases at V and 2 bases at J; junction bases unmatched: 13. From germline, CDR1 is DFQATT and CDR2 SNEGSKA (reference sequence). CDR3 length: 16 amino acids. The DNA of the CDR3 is TGCAGTGCCATCGACCCGTTACAGGGGCGCAATCAGCCCCAGCATTTT. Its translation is CSAIDPLQGRNQPQHF.

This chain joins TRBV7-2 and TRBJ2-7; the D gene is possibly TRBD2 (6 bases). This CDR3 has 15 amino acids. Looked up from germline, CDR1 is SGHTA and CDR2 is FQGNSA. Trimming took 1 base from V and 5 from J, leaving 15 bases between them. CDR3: CASSLEGLRLNEQYF. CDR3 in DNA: TGTGCCAGCAGCTTAGAGGGACTCAGGTTGAACGAGCAGTACTTC.

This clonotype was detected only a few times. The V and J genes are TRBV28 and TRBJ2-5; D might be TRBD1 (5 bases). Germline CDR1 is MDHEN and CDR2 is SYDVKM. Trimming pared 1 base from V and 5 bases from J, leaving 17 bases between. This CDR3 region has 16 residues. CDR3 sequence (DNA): TGTGCCAGCAGTTTATTAGGGGCCCAAGACGGGGAGACCCAGTACTTC. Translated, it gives CASSLLGAQDGETQYF.

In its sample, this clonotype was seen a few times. CDR3 sequence: CASRRGSTEAFF. CDR3 coding DNA: TGTGCCAGCAGAAGGGGCTCCACTGAAGCTTTCTTT. The chain recombines TRBV12-3 or TRBV12-4 with TRBJ1-1, with a weak D call TRBD1 (5 bases). CDR3 size: 12 residues. The ends were cut back, 6 bases at V and 4 bases at J, with 9 bases in the middle.

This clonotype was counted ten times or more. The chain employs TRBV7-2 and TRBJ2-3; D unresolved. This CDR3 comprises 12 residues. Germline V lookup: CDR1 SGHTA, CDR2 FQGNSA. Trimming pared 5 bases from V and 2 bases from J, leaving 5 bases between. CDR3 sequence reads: CASSQYTDTQYF. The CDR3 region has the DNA TGTGCCAGCAGCCAATACACAGATACGCAGTATTTT.

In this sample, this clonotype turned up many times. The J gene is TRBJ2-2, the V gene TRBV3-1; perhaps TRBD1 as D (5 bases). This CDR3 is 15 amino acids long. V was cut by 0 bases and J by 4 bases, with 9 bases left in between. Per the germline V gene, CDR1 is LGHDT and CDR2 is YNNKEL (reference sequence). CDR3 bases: TGTGCCAGCAGCCAAGAGCTCAGGGCCACCGGGGAGCTGTTTTTT. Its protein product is CASSQELRATGELFF. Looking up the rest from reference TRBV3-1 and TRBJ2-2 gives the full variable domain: DTAVSQTPKYLVTQMGNDKSIKCEQNLGHDTMYWYKQDSKKFLKIMFSYNNKELIINETVPNRFSPKSPDKAHLNLHINSLELGDSAVYFCASSQELRATGELFFGEGSRLTVL.

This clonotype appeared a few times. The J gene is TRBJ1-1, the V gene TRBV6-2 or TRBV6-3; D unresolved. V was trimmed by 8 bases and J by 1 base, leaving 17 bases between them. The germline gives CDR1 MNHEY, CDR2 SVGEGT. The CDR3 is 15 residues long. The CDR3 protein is CASLTSGEKNTEAFF. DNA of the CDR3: TGTGCCAGCCTAACAAGTGGAGAAAAGAACACTGAAGCTTTCTTT.

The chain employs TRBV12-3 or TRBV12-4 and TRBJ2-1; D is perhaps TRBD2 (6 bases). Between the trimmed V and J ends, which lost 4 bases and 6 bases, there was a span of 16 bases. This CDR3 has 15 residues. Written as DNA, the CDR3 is TGTGCCAGCAGTTCTCTCCCGGGAGCGGGCAATGAGCAGTTCTTC. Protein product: CASSSLPGAGNEQFF.

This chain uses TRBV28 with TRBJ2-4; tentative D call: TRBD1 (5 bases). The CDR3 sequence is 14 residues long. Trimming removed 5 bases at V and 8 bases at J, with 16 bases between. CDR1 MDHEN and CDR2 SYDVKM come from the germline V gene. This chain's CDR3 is CASSHALGRDIQYF. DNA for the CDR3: TGTGCCAGCAGTCACGCATTGGGGCGCGACATTCAGTACTTC.

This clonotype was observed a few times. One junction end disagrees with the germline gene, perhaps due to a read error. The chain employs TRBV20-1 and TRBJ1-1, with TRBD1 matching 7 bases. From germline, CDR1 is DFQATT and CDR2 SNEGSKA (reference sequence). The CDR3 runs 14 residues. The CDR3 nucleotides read TGCAGTGATAGACAGGGACACATGAACACTGAAGCTTTCTTT. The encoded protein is CSDRQGHMNTEAFF.

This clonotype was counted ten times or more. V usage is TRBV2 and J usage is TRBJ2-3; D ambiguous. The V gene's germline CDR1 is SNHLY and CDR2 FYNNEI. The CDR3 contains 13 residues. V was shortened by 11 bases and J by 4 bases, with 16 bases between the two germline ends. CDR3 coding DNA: TGTGCCTGGTCCCTATCAGAGGCAGATACGCAGTATTTT. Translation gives CAWSLSEADTQYF. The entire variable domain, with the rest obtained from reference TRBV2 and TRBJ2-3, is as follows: EPEVTQTPSHQVTQMGQEVILRCVPISNHLYFYWYRQILGQKVEFLVSFYNNEISEKSEIFDDQFSVERPDGSNFTLKIRSTKLEDSAMYFCAWSLSEADTQYFGPGTRLTVL.

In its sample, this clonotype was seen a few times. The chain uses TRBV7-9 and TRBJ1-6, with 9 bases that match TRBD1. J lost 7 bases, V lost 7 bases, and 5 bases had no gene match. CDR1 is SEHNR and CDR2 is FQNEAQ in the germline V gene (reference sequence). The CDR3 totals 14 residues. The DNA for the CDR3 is TGTGCCAGCATCGGACAGGGGACCAATTCACCCCTCCACTTT. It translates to CASIGQGTNSPLHF.

The CDR3 DNA reads TGTGCCAGCAGTTTTAGGATGACATCCCCTAGCTCCTACGAGCAGTACTTC. Translating it yields CASSFRMTSPSSYEQYF. The chain has TRBV27 and TRBJ2-7, with D unclear. Germline CDR1 MNHEY, CDR2 SMNVEV (reference sequence). This CDR3 is built from 17 residues. Deletions cut 3 bases from V and 0 bases from J, with 18 bases between.

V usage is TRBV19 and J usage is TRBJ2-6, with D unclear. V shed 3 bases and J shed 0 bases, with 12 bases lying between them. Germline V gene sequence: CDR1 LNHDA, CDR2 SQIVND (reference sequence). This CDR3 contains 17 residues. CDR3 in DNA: TGTGCCAGTAGTATGGTCCCCCCGGGCTCTGGGGCCAACGTCCTGACTTTC. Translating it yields CASSMVPPGSGANVLTF.

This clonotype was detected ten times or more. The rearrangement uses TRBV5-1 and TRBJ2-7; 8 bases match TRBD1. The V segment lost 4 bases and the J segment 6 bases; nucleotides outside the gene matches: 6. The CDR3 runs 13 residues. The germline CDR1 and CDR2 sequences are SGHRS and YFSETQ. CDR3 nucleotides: TGCGCCAGCAGCGGTGGACAGGGTTTCGAGCAGTACTTC. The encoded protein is CASSGGQGFEQYF.

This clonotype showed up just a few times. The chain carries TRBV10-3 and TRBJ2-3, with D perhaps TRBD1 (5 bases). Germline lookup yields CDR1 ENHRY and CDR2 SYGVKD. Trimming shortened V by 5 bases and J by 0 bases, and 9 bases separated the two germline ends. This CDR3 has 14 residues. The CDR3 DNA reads TGTGCCATCAGTATGACAGCTAGCACAGATACGCAGTATTTT. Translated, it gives CAISMTASTDTQYF.

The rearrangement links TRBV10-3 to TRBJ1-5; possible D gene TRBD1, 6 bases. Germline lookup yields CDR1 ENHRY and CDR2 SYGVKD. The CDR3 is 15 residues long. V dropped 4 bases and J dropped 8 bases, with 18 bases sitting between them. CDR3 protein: CAISAKGGVVKPQHF. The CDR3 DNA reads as TGTGCCATCAGTGCTAAAGGGGGGGTGGTTAAGCCCCAGCATTTT.

CDR3 loop: CASSSHRFSYEQYF. The CDR3, as DNA: TGTGCCAGCAGTTCTCACAGGTTTTCCTACGAGCAGTACTTC. The rearrangement joins TRBV12-3 or TRBV12-4 to TRBJ2-7; TRBD1 might be the D (5 bases). V was shortened by 4 bases and J by 1 base, with 11 bases between the two germline ends. The CDR3 loop spans 14 amino acids.

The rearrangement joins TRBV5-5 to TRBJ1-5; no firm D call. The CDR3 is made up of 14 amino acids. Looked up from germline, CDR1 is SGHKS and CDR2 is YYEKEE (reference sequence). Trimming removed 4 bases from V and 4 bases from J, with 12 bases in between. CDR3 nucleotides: TGTGCCAGCAGCCTGGACGGCACGAATCAGCCCCAGCATTTT. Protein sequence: CASSLDGTNQPQHF.

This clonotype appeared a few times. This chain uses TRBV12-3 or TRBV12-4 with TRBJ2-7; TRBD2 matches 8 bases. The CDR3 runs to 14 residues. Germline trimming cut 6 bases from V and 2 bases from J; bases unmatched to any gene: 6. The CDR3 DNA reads TGTGCCAGCAGCACGGGGGGGCTTGCCTACGAGCAGTACTTC. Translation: CASSTGGLAYEQYF.